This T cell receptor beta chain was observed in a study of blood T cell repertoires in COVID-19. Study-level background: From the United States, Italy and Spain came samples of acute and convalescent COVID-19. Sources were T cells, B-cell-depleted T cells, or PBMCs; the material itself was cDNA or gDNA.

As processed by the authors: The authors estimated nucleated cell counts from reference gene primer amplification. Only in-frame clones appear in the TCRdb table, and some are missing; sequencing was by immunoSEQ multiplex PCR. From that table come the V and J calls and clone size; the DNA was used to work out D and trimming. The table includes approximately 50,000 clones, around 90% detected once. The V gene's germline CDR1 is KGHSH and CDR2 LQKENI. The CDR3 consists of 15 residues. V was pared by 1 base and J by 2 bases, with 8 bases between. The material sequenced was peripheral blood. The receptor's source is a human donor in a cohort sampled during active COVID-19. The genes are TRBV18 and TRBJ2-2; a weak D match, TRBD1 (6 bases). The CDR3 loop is CASSPLDSNTGELFF. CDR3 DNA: TGTGCCAGCTCACCACTGGACAGTAACACCGGGGAGCTGTTTTTT. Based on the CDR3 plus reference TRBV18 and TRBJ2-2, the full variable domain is NAGVMQNPRHLVRRRGQEARLRCSPMKGHSHVYWYRQLPEEGLKFMVYLQKENIIDESGMPKERFSAEFPKEGPSILRIQQVVRGDSAAYFCASSPLDSNTGELFFGEGSRLTVL.